This T cell receptor beta chain is drawn from a study of shared clonotypes between healthy human individuals (TCRdb year 2020). Concerning the study at large: Three men and a couple of women, aged 18 to 49 years, made up the cohort. Per donor, three plates each were used for CD4 naive and CD4 memory, two for CD8 naive, and one for CD8 memory. Leukapheresis yielded between about 0.94 and 8.9 billion PBMCs per donor. To estimate repertoire size and how much clonotype sharing occurs between individuals, the study deeply sequenced the blood TCR repertoires of about five healthy adults. To increase sequencing depth and limit assay-specific biases, different laboratories used diverse techniques to prepare libraries and sequence TCR repertoires. Overall results and qualifications from the work: Pairwise subsampling indicated that sequencing depth was expected to affect the degree of clonotype sharing among donors. Sampling was restricted to blood, and TCR repertoires in tissues likely differ from the TCR repertoires found in blood. Naive subsets generally had larger estimated clonotype richness than memory subsets did. When several donors were compared, the shared fraction of clonotypes was around 5% for naive CD4, over 3% for naive CD8, more than 2% for memory CD4, and 0.35% to 0.4% for memory CD8. Because the study included a small number of donors, the genetic and exposure-history diversity represented was limited. Incomplete sequencing was indicated by rarefaction of sorted-subset datasets, despite the large sequencing depth. Compared with non-shared clonotypes, clonotypes shared by all four sorted-subset donors had higher generation probabilities.

This clone was seen once. Its antigen remains undetermined. Base qualities are not recorded, but no much larger clone differs from it by a single base. Other nucleotide sequences from this sample produce the same CDR3. Using the deep immunoSEQ assay, multiplex PCR amplified TCR CDR3 regions from genomic DNA. Extracted genomic DNA from each cell subset was spread evenly across all wells of several immunoSEQ 96-well plates, with each plate serving as a replicate. For sorted subsets, roughly 200 ng genomic DNA, equal to 25,000 to 35,000 T cell genomes, was loaded into each replicate PCR. The purified libraries were quantified using a Qubit 3.0 fluorometer, sized with a Bioanalyzer 2100, and then quantified again using the KAPA Library Quantification kit. Each immunoSEQ 96-well plate was sequenced on its own single-read 150-cycle Illumina NextSeq 550 flow cell. On the authors' methods: Because the immunoSEQ output held only junctional sequences and lacked quality scores, the filtering could not match the filtering applied to full-length reads. To assign V/J genes and CDR3, sequences were annotated using PyIR, a Python wrapper for IgBLAST v1.9, with IMGT germline references. Any read was removed if the V/J assignment was weak (E-value above 1e-6), the CDR3 was missing, or the read contained stop codons, out-of-frame junctions, or ambiguous translated residues. V3J clonotypes were defined by identical inferred V gene, J gene, and CDR3 amino acid sequence. Percentage overlap between repertoires was calculated by dividing the number of shared unique clonotypes by the size of the smaller repertoire. Richness of each repertoire was evaluated using RTK rarefaction, the Chao1 estimator, and Recon v2.1 estimates of unobserved clonotypes. OLGA was used to compute generation probabilities for all TCRbeta clonotypes that the gDNA method yielded from a handful of donors. The source is immuneACCESS, and TCRdb retained only in-frame sequences with V and J called. Part of the clones is not carried over; for the studies checked, unresolved V genes explain less than half of this, and the remainder is unexplained. V and J calls and clone size follow that table, whereas D and trimming were derived from the DNA. This sample lists about 2 million clones; 85% to 95% were detected once. More than 0.1% of the sample is taken by the ten largest.

Healthy HIV-negative adults with no recently reported acute infections or vaccinations were included as donors. Every donor was a Caucasian adult living in Nashville, Tennessee, USA. CD4+ T cells were enriched through magnetic negative selection, after which naive cells were positively selected on CD45RA and the remaining negative fraction served as the memory subset. Blood was obtained by leukapheresis, after which PBMCs were separated by Ficoll-Histopaque density gradient centrifugation and cryopreserved in liquid nitrogen vapor phase. Analytical flow cytometry was used to check the purity and quantity of every magnetically sorted T cell population. Genomic DNA was isolated from each sorted fraction and quantified by UV absorbance on a Nanodrop 2000c. The CDR3 has 13 amino acids, counting the end cysteine and phenylalanine. The sequence is cut down to CDR3 DNA, 39 bases in frame from base 1. The germline V gene encodes CDR1 MNHEY and CDR2 SMNVEV (reference sequence). Trimming costs V 5 bases and J 1 base, and their ends lie 8 bases apart.

This receptor was taken from a man in his late teens or twenties in good health. Sequencing input: naive CD4+ T cells sorted from blood. This specimen's cell subset or site label, per the study, means: CD45RA+ positively selected. The chain was built from TRBV27 and TRBJ1-1, and perhaps TRBD1 as D gene, on 5 matching bases. The CDR3 region: CASSLTGNTEAFF. The nucleotides read TGTGCCAGCAGTCTCACAGGGAACACTGAAGCTTTCTTT.